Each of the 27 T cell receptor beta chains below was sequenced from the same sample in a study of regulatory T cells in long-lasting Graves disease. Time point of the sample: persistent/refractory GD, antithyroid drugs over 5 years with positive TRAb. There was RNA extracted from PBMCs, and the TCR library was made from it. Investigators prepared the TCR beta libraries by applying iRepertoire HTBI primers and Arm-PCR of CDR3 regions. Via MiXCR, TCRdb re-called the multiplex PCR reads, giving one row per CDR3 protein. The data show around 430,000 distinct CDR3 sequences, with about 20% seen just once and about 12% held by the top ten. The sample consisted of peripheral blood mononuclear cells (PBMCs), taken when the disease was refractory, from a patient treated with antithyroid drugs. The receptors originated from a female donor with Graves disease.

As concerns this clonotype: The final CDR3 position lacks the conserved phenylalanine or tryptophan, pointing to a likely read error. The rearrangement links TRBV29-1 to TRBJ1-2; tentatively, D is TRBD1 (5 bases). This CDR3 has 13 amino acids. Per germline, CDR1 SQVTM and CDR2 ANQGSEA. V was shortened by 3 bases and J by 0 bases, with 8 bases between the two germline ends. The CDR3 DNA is TGCAGCGTTGAGGGGGGAGCTAACTATGGCTACACCGTC. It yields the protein CSVEGGANYGYTV.

The CDR3 reads CASSVGKGVTEAFF. CDR3 bases: TGTGCCAGCAGCGTAGGGAAGGGCGTAACTGAAGCTTTCTTT. This chain connects TRBV9 to TRBJ1-1; D is undetermined. Between the trimmed V and J ends, which lost 0 bases and 5 bases, there was a span of 11 bases. This CDR3 spans 14 amino acids. Germline lookup yields CDR1 SGDLS and CDR2 YYNGEE. Full variable domain (missing parts from reference TRBV9 and TRBJ1-1): DSGVTQTPKHLITATGQRVTLRCSPRSGDLSVYWYQQSLDQGLQFLIQYYNGEERAKGNILERFSAQQFPDLHSELNLSSLELGDSALYFCASSVGKGVTEAFFGQGTRLTVV.

The CDR3 nucleotides read TGTGCCAGCAGATCTAGCGGGGACGAGCAGTACTTC. It is translated as CASRSSGDEQYF. J is TRBJ2-7 and V is TRBV13; 9 nucleotides agree with TRBD2. V lost 6 bases, J lost 5 bases, and 2 bases stayed unmatched. There are 12 residues in the CDR3. CDR1 is PRHDT and CDR2 is FYEKMQ in the germline V gene (reference sequence).

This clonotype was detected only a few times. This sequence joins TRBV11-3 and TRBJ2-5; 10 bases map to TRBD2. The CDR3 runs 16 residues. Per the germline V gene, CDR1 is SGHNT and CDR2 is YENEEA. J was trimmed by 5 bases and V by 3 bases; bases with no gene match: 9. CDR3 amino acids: CASSFPLAGAWETQYF. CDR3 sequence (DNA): TGTGCCAGCAGCTTCCCGCTAGCGGGAGCGTGGGAGACCCAGTACTTC.

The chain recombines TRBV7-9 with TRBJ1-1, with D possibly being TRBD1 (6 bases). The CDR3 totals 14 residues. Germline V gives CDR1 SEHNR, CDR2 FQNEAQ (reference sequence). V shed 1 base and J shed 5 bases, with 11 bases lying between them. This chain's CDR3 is CASSLGGRETEAFF. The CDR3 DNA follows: TGTGCCAGCAGCTTAGGGGGGCGCGAAACTGAAGCTTTCTTT.

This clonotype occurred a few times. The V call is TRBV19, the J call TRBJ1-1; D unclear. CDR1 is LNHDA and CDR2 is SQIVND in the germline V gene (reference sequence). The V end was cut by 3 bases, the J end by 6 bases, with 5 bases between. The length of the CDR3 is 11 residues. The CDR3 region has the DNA TGTGCCAGTAGTATGATGGCTGAAGCTTTCTTT. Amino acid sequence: CASSMMAEAFF.

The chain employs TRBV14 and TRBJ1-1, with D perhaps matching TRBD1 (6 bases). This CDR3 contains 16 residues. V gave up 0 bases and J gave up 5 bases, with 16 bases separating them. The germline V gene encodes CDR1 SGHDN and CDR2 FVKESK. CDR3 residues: CASSQEGAGAKTEAFF. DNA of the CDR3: TGTGCCAGCAGCCAAGAAGGCGCGGGGGCGAAAACTGAAGCTTTCTTT. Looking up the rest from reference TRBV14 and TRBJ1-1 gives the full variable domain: EAGVTQFPSHSVIEKGQTVTLRCDPISGHDNLYWYRRVMGKEIKFLLHFVKESKQDESGMPNNRFLAERTGGTYSTLKVQPAELEDSGVYFCASSQEGAGAKTEAFFGQGTRLTVV.

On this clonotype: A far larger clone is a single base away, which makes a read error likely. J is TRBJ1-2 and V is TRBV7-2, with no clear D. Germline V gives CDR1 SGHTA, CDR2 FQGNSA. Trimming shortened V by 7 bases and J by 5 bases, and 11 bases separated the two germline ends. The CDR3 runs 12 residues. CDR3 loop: CASNRPSYGYTF. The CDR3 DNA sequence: TGTGCCAGCAACCGACCGTCGTATGGCTACACCTTC.

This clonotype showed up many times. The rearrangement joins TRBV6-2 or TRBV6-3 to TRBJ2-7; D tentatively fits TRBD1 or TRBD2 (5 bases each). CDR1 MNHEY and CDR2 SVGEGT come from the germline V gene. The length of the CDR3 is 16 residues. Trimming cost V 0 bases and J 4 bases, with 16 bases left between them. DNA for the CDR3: TGTGCCAGCAGTTACTCCGGGACGGACCAAGGGTACGAGCAGTACTTC. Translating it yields CASSYSGTDQGYEQYF.

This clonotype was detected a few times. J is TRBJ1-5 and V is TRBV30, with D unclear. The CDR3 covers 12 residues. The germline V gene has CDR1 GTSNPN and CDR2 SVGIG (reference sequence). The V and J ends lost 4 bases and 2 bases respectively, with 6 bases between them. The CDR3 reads CAWNRGNQPQHF. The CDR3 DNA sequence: TGTGCCTGGAATCGAGGCAATCAGCCCCAGCATTTT.

The CDR3 loop is CASSWEGWTGELFF. The CDR3 DNA sequence: TGTGCCAGCAGCTGGGAAGGATGGACCGGGGAGCTGTTTTTT. The V call is TRBV5-5, the J call TRBJ2-2; no firm D call. Germline CDR1 reads SGHKS; CDR2 reads YYEKEE (reference sequence). The CDR3 runs 14 residues. Deletions cut 3 bases from V and 5 bases from J, with 11 bases between.

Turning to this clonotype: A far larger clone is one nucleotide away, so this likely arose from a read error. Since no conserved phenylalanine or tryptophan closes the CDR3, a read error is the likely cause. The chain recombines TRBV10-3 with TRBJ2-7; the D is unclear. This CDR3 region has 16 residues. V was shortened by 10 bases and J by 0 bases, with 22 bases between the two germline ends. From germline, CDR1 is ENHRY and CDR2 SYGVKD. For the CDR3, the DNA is TGTGCCAGCCTCCAACAGTTACCTTTGTCCTCCTACGAGCAGTACCTC. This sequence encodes CASLQQLPLSSYEQYL.

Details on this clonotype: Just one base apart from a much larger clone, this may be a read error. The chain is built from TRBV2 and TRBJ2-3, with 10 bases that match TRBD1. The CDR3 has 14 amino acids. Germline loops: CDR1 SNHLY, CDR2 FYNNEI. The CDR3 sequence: CVSSQTGGSDTQYF. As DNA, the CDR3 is TGTGTCAGCAGCCAGACAGGGGGCTCCGATACGCAGTATTTT.

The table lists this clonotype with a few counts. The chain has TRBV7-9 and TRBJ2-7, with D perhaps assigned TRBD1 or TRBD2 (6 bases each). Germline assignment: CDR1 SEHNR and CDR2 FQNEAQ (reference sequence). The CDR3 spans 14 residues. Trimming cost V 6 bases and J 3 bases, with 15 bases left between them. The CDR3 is CASRTGGGNYEQYF. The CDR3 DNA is TGTGCCAGCAGAACTGGAGGGGGTAACTACGAGCAGTACTTC. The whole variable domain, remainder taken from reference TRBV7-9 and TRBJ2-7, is DTGVSQNPRHKITKRGQNVTFRCDPISEHNRLYWYRQTLGQGPEFLTYFQNEAQLEKSRLLSDRFSAERPKGSFSTLEIQRTEQGDSAMYLCASRTGGGNYEQYFGPGTRLTVT.

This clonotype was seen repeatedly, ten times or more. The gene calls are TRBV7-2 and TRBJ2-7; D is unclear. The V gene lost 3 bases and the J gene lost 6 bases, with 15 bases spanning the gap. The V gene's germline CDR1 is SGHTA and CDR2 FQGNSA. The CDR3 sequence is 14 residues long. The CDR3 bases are TGTGCCAGCAGCTTTCGAGCGCCAGACCGCGAGCAGTACTTC. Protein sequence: CASSFRAPDREQYF.

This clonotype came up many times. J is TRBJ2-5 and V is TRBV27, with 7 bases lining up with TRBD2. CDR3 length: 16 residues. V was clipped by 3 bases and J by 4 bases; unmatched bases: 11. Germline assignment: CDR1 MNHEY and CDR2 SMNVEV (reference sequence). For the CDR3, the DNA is TGTGCCAGCAGTTTGTACCGCGTGGGAGGGCGAGAGACCCAGTACTTC. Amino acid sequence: CASSLYRVGGRETQYF.

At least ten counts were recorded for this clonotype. CDR3 residues: CSVAGTGDPNQPQHF. The CDR3 DNA is TGCAGCGTTGCCGGGACAGGGGATCCCAATCAGCCCCAGCATTTT. This chain joins TRBV29-1 and TRBJ1-5; 10 bases line up with TRBD1. The CDR3 is 15 residues long. Germline V lookup: CDR1 SQVTM, CDR2 ANQGSEA. V was pared by 4 bases and J by 3 bases, with 6 bases of the junction left unmatched.

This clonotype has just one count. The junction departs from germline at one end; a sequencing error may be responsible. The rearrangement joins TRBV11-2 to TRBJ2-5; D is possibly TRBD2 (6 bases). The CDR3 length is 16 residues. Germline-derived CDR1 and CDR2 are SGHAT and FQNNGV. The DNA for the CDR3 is TGCGCCAGCAGCCAAGACCGTCTAGCGCCCGGAGAGACCCAGTACTTC. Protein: CASSQDRLAPGETQYF.

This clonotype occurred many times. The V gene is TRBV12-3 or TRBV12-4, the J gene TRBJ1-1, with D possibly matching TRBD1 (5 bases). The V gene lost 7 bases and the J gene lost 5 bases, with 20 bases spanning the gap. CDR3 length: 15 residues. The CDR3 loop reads CASTGIGTPRTEAFF. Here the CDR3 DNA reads TGTGCCAGCACGGGGATAGGGACCCCCCGAACTGAAGCTTTCTTT.

CDR3 protein: CASSLPGLAPNIQYF. CDR3 coding DNA: TGTGCCAGCAGTCTTCCGGGACTAGCGCCCAACATTCAGTACTTC. The chain joins TRBV6-2 or TRBV6-3 to TRBJ2-4; 10 bases line up with TRBD2. The CDR3 contains 15 residues. Germline CDR1 is MNHEY and CDR2 is SVGEGT. The ends lost 5 bases at V and 7 bases at J; junction bases unmatched: 8.

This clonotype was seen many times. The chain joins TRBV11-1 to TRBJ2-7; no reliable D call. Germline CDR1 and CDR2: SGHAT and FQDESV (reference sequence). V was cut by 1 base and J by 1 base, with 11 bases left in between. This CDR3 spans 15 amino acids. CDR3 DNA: TGTGCCAGCAGCTTAGGGTTGGGATCGTCCTACGAGCAGTACTTC. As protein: CASSLGLGSSYEQYF.

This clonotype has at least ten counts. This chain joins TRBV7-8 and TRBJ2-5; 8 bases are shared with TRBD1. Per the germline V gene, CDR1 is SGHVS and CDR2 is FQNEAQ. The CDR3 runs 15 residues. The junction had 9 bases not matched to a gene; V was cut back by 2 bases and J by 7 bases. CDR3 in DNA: TGTGCCAGCAGCTTACCAGGGACAGGCGCTTGGACCCAGTACTTC. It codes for CASSLPGTGAWTQYF.

The CDR3 DNA reads as TGCAGCGCGGTCAGGGGTCTTCCCCCCTACGAGCAGTACTTC. It specifies CSAVRGLPPYEQYF. The chain recombines TRBV29-1 with TRBJ2-7; weak D call: TRBD1 (6 bases). The V end was cut by 7 bases, the J end by 2 bases, with 18 bases between. Germline values: CDR1 SQVTM, CDR2 ANQGSEA. CDR3 length: 14 residues.

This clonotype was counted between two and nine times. The CDR3 DNA sequence: TGTGCCAGCAGCCACACAGGGTCTCCGGAGAGTTCACCCCTCCACTTT. Translation gives CASSHTGSPESSPLHF. The chain has TRBV6-1 and TRBJ1-6; weak D call: TRBD1 (6 bases). From germline, CDR1 is MNHNS and CDR2 SASEGT. The CDR3 extends over 16 amino acids. V was cut by 6 bases and J by 9 bases, with 21 bases left in between.

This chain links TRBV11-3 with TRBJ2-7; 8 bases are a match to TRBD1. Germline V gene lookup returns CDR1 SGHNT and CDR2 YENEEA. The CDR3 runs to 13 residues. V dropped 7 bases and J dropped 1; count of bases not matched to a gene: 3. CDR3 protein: CASTTGVSYEQYF. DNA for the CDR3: TGTGCCAGCACGACAGGGGTTTCCTACGAGCAGTACTTC.

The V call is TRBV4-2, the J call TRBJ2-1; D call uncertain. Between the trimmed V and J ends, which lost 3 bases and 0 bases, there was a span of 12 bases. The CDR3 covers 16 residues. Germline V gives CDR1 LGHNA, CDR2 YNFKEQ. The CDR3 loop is CASSQSLLSSYNEQFF. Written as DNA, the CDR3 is TGTGCCAGCAGCCAGAGCTTGTTGAGCTCCTACAATGAGCAGTTCTTC.

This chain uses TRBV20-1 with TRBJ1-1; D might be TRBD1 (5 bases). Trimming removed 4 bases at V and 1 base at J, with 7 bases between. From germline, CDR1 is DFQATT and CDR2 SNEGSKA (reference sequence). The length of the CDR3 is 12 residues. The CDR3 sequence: CSAIRGNTEAFF. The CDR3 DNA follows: TGCAGTGCTATTAGGGGGAACACTGAAGCTTTCTTT.